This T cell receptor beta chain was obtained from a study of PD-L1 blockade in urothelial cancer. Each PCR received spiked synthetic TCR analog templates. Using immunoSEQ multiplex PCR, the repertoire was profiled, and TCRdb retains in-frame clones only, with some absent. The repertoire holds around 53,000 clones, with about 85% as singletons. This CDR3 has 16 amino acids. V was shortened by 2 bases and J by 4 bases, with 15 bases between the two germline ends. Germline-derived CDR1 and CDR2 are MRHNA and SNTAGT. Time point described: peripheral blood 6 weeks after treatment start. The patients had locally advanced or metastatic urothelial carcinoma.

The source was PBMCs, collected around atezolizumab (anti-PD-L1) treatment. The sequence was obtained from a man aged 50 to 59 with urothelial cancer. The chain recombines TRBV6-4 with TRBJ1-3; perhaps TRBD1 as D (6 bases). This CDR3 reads CASSDPRTAKGNTIYF. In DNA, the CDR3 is TGTGCCAGCAGTGACCCCCGGACAGCCAAAGGAAACACCATATATTTT.